This TCR beta chain is from a study of blood T cell repertoires in COVID-19. The wider study: The United States, Italy and Spain were the sources of the acute and convalescent COVID-19 samples. Sample material is recorded as cDNA or gDNA derived from T cells, B-cell-depleted T cells, or PBMCs.

Original methodology: Researchers report that nucleated cell counts were estimated from reference gene primer amplification. Libraries were prepared by immunoSEQ multiplex PCR; TCRdb keeps only in-frame clonotypes and omits some of them. V and J calls and clone size are copied from that table; D and trimming were computed from the DNA. The table shows a few hundred thousand clones, with about 87% occurring only once. This CDR3 comprises 14 residues. After removal of 5 bases from V and 4 bases from J, the junction contained 5 bases not matched to a gene. Germline values: CDR1 MDHEN, CDR2 SYDVKM. Followed over time, Seattle patients had been enrolled while infection was active.

The V call is TRBV28, the J call TRBJ1-1; TRBD1 matches 9 bases. The sequence derives from a woman aged 70-85 years with COVID-19, enrolled during active disease. Sequenced: peripheral blood. DNA for the CDR3: TGTGCCAGCAGTAGTGGGACAGGGAGCACTGAAGCTTTCTTT. Its translation is CASSSGTGSTEAFF.